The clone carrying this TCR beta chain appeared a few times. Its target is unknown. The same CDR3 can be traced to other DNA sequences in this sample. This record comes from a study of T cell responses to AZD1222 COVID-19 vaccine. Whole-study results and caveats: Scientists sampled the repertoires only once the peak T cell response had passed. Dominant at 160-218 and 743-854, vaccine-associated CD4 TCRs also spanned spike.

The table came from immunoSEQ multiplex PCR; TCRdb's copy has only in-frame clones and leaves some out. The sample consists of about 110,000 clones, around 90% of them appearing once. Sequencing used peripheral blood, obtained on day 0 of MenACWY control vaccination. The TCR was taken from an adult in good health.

CDR3 loop: CASSLSTTGDTEAFF. CDR3 DNA sequence: TGTGCCAGCAGTTTATCAACTACAGGGGACACTGAAGCTTTCTTT. This sequence joins TRBV27 and TRBJ1-1; 7 bases agree with TRBD1. Unmatched junction bases numbered 4, after V lost 0 bases and J lost 3 bases. Germline V gene sequence: CDR1 MNHEY, CDR2 SMNVEV (reference sequence). This CDR3 contains 15 residues.